Listed here are 5 T cell receptor beta chains from one sample, sequenced in a study of T-cell reconstitution after alpha-beta-depleted transplantation in children (dated by TCRdb to 2016 to 2017). The time point label on this specimen signifies: day 60 (about 2 months) after transplantation. Taken with the paper, the label for treatment or condition translates to: allogeneic hematopoietic cell transplantation with graft depleted of TCRalphabeta T cells and CD19 B cells. To prepare the library, PCR was applied. The instrument was an Illumina HiSeq 2500. TCR libraries were prepared with molecular barcoding, using unique molecular identifiers to normalize TCRbeta repertoire quantification. Using fastp trimming at Q25 and MiXCR clonotype assembly, TCRdb reanalyzed the public sequencing data and kept in-frame beta chains. Records with the same CDR3 protein are collapsed into one entry carrying the most frequent genes and DNA. Across this sample there are about 19,000 distinct CDR3 sequences, with approximately 13% seen only once. Over 30% of the sample goes to the ten largest clones.

This specimen consisted of PBMCs, mostly from graft donor cells, obtained 60 days after TCRalphabeta/CD19-depleted stem cell transplant. The receptors derive from a female patient between 2 and 10 years old who had a stem cell transplant for congenital amegakaryocytic thrombocytopenia, so the T cells may come from the graft donor.

In its sample, this clonotype was seen many times. One end of the junction varies from germline; a read error may be responsible. V gene TRBV5-6 combines with J gene TRBJ1-2; TRBD1 might be the D (5 bases). This CDR3 comprises 12 residues. CDR1 SGHDT and CDR2 YYEEEE come from the germline V gene. The CDR3 coding sequence is TGTGCCAGCAGCTTGAGGGGCCCTAGTCTATTCTTC. It yields the protein CASSLRGPSLFF. The variable domain in full, completed from reference TRBV5-6 and TRBJ1-2, reads DAGVTQSPTHLIKTRGQQVTLRCSPKSGHDTVSWYQQALGQGPQFIFQYYEEEERQRGNFPDRFSGHQFPNYSSELNVNALLLGDSALYLCASSLRGPSLFFGSGTRLTVV.

This clonotype came up many times. The chain uses TRBV6-5 and TRBJ2-2; 8 nucleotides agree with TRBD1. Germline CDR1 and CDR2: MNHEY and SVGAGI. The CDR3 has 14 amino acids. Trimming took 10 bases from V and 6 from J; bases not matched to a gene: 10. The CDR3 coding sequence is TGTGCCACCCTCCCGGACAGGGCACCCGGGGAGCTGTTTTTT. Its protein is CATLPDRAPGELFF.

In its sample, this clonotype was seen many times. The V call is TRBV27, the J call TRBJ2-1; D may be TRBD1 (5 bases). The V gene's germline CDR1 is MNHEY and CDR2 SMNVEV (reference sequence). The CDR3 covers 14 residues. V was clipped by 4 bases and J by 12 bases, with 19 bases between them. CDR3 sequence (DNA): TGTGCCAGCAGTTCCGTCAAACCTACAAGGGGGCAGTTCTTC. This gives the protein CASSSVKPTRGQFF.

This clonotype was found many times. The rearrangement uses TRBV5-1 and TRBJ2-7; the D gene is possibly TRBD2 (6 bases). The CDR3 totals 17 residues. Germline lookup yields CDR1 SGHRS and CDR2 YFSETQ. The V end was cut by 4 bases, the J end by 0 bases, with 20 bases between. The CDR3 here is CASSVNRAGRSSYEQYF. In DNA form, the CDR3 reads TGCGCCAGCAGCGTGAATAGGGCCGGGAGAAGCTCCTACGAGCAGTACTTC.

This clonotype was seen at least ten times. This rearrangement joins TRBV12-3 or TRBV12-4 to TRBJ1-5; perhaps TRBD1 as D (6 bases). The CDR3 covers 15 residues. With 2 bases removed from V and 6 bases from J, the gap between germline ends came to 14 bases. CDR3 coding DNA: TGTGCCAGCAGTTTAAACCCCAAGGGGGGTCAGCCCCAGCATTTT. Its translation: CASSLNPKGGQPQHF.